This is a list of T cell receptor beta chains from one sample in a study of CD4 T cells in lung cancer. The repertoire was sequenced with immunoSEQ multiplex PCR; TCRdb's copy has only in-frame clones and lacks some. The table lists about 10,000 clones, around two thirds of them singletons. The sample comprised normal lung tissue taken away from the tumor. The receptors come from a man between 60 and 75 years old with non-small cell lung cancer. The CDR3 runs from the conserved cysteine through the conserved F or W. Each record gives: J gene, clone size, D gene, V gene, CDR3 DNA, CDR3 protein. The D gene is left open where the match is weak. Some rows mark clone size as missing; the rest say once, few, many or name a class of expanded clone.

>TRBJ2-1|medium-sized|TRBD2|TRBV5-8
TGTGCCAGCAGCGGGGGGCTAGCGGGACGGTACAATGAGCAGTTCTTC
CASSGGLAGRYNEQFF
>TRBJ2-7|.|.|TRBV6-1
TGTGCCAGCAGTGAGAATTCGGGAGCGCACGAGCAGTACTTC
CASSENSGAHEQYF
>TRBJ2-2|.|TRBD2|TRBV11-1
TGTGCCAGCAGCTTAGCGGGACTAGCGGGGACCGGGGAGCTGTTTTTT
CASSLAGLAGTGELFF
>TRBJ1-5|.|.|TRBV28
TGTGCCAGCAGTTTGATCGCGGGGTTCATGGGCAATCAGCCCCAGCATTTT
CASSLIAGFMGNQPQHF
>TRBJ2-5|.|.|TRBV10-1
TGCGCCAGCAGTGCCCTGGGCAGCGGGTATCAGTACTTC
CASSALGSGYQYF
>TRBJ1-3|.|.|TRBV11-2
TGTGCCAGCAGCTTAGCTGCCCTCGGGGCTGGAAACACCATATATTTT
CASSLAALGAGNTIYF
>TRBJ2-6|.|.|TRBV9
TGTGCCAGCAGCCCCCGACAGGTGTTGGTCGCCTCTGGGGCCAACGTCCTGACTTTC
CASSPRQVLVASGANVLTF
>TRBJ1-1|few|.|TRBV15
TGTGCCACCAGCAGAGATGCCCAACGGGGGTATGCTTTCTTT
CATSRDAQRGYAFF
>TRBJ2-1|medium-sized|TRBD1|TRBV7-6
TGTGCCAGCAGCCCCCGGACAGGGTGGTTGGGTGAGCAGTTCTTC
CASSPRTGWLGEQFF
>TRBJ1-1|.|.|TRBV27
TGTGCCAGCAGTCCCACGGGAGGGGCCGGCACTGAAGCTTTCTTT
CASSPTGGAGTEAFF
>TRBJ2-5|.|TRBD1|TRBV7-8
TGTGCCAGCAGCACGGCGGGGACAGGGGGCGCGGGGACCCAGTACTTC
CASSTAGTGGAGTQYF
>TRBJ2-1|.|.|TRBV6-4
TGTGCCAGCAGTGACTCGGCAGACTCCTACAATGAGCAGTTCTTC
CASSDSADSYNEQFF
>TRBJ2-1|.|.|TRBV5-1
TGCGCCAGCAGCGCGCAGGGTGTAGCCTACAATGAGCAGTTCTTC
CASSAQGVAYNEQFF
>TRBJ2-1|medium-sized|.|TRBV19
TGTGCCGTCCGAACTTCCGCGGGGTCGAATGAGCAGTTCTTC
CAVRTSAGSNEQFF
>TRBJ2-1|.|TRBD2|TRBV7-3
TGTGCCAGCAGCCCGACCGGGACTAGCGGGAGGTACAATGAGCAGTTCTTC
CASSPTGTSGRYNEQFF
>TRBJ2-1|.|.|TRBV29-1
TGCAGCGTTGACGGCAGCGATTCCTACAATGAGCAGTTCTTC
CSVDGSDSYNEQFF
>TRBJ2-3|.|.|TRBV7-9
TGTGCCAGCAGCCTCCCTGGAGGGGCCTCCCCAGATACGCAGTATTTT
CASSLPGGASPDTQYF
>TRBJ2-1|.|.|TRBV2
TGTGCCAGCAGTGAAGCGCGCGGCCAACTCAATGAGCAGTTCTTC
CASSEARGQLNEQFF
>TRBJ2-1|.|TRBD2|TRBV6-1
TGTGCCAGCAGTCCGACTAGCGGGAGTTACAATGAGCAGTTCTTC
CASSPTSGSYNEQFF
>TRBJ1-1|.|TRBD1|TRBV13
TGTGCCAGCGGACAGGGGGCGTTTTCGGTCACTGAAGCTTTCTTT
CASGQGAFSVTEAFF
>TRBJ2-1|.|TRBD2|TRBV7-9
TGTGCCAGCAGCTTCAGCCAGGGAGCGGGAGCCCTCAATGAGCAGTTCTTC
CASSFSQGAGALNEQFF
>TRBJ2-7|.|.|TRBV5-1
TGCGCCAGCAGCTTGTTAGCCGAAGGCTTCCACGAGCAGTACTTC
CASSLLAEGFHEQYF
>TRBJ2-7|medium-sized|.|TRBV19
TGTGCCAGTAGCCCGGGGTCAACCTACGAGCAGTACTTC
CASSPGSTYEQYF
>TRBJ2-1|medium-sized|.|TRBV10-3
TGTGCCATCAGTGTTAACGGGAGAGGTGGTGAGCAGTTCTTC
CAISVNGRGGEQFF
>TRBJ1-1|medium-sized|.|TRBV5-1
TGCGCCAGCAGCAGCTCCGCTAACACTGAAGCTTTCTTT
CASSSSANTEAFF
>TRBJ2-1|.|.|TRBV9
TGTGCCAGCAGCGCGGGGAGAGGGGGGGCAGAGGAGCAGTTCTTC
CASSAGRGGAEEQFF
>TRBJ2-3|.|TRBD1|TRBV7-9
TGTGCCAGCAGCAGTACAGGGGGCTCCACAGATACGCAGTATTTT
CASSSTGGSTDTQYF
>TRBJ2-2|.|TRBD2|TRBV5-5
TGTGCCAGCAGCCCTGGGACTAGCGGGAGGAACACCGGGGAGCTGTTTTTT
CASSPGTSGRNTGELFF
>TRBJ1-5|few|.|TRBV30
TGTGCCTGGAGTGTACAAGGGGCTGGTGGTCAGCCCCAGCATTTT
CAWSVQGAGGQPQHF
>TRBJ2-5|.|.|TRBV5-1
TGCGCCAGCAGCTTGATAACTTACCAAGAGACCCAGTACTTC
CASSLITYQETQYF
>TRBJ2-1|.|TRBD2|TRBV6-5
TGTGCCAGCAAAGGCGGGAGTGGCAATGAGCAGTTCTTC
CASKGGSGNEQFF
>TRBJ1-2|.|.|TRBV6-5
TGTGCCAGCAGGCCTATTCTAACAGGGCAGGGTGGCTACACCTTC
CASRPILTGQGGYTF
>TRBJ1-2|medium-sized|TRBD1|TRBV19
TGTGCCAGTACCTACCAGGGGGCGATTCGTGGCTACACCTTC
CASTYQGAIRGYTF
>TRBJ2-2|medium-sized|.|TRBV2
TGTGCCAGCAGTGACCGGCAGGCCAACACCGGGGAGCTGTTTTTT
CASSDRQANTGELFF
>TRBJ1-6|.|.|TRBV7-2
TGTGCCAGCAGCTTATCCGGGACTGTCGACTCACCCCTCCACTTT
CASSLSGTVDSPLHF
>TRBJ1-5|.|.|TRBV6-5
TGTGCCAGCAGTTATAGTCGAATTACTAGCAATCAGCCCCAGCATTTT
CASSYSRITSNQPQHF
>TRBJ1-1|.|TRBD1|TRBV6-4
TGTGCCAGCAGTTACGGGGACAGAGTCACTGAAGCTTTCTTT
CASSYGDRVTEAFF
>TRBJ2-1|few|TRBD2|TRBV7-2
TGTGCCAGCAGCCCCCACTCCAGTTTGTGGGGACTAGCATACAATGAGCAGTTCTTC
CASSPHSSLWGLAYNEQFF
>TRBJ2-1|once|TRBD1|TRBV5-1
TGCGCCAGCAGCTACGACAGGGTTCGCAATGAGCAGTTCTTC
CASSYDRVRNEQFF
>TRBJ1-1|few|TRBD1|TRBV6-5
TGTGCCAGCAGCCCCGGACAGGGGAGGGCTTTCTTT
CASSPGQGRAFF
>TRBJ1-1|medium-sized|.|TRBV4-1
TGCGCCAGCAGCCAAGATCGGTACAGGACGAACACTGAAGCTTTCTTT
CASSQDRYRTNTEAFF
>TRBJ2-1|.|TRBD1|TRBV9
TGTGCCAGCAGCGCCCCAGGGGGCAGCAATGAGCAGTTCTTC
CASSAPGGSNEQFF
>TRBJ2-6|.|.|TRBV28
TGTGCCAGCACCCCCGGAGGGGCGCGTGGGGCCAACGTCCTGACTTTC
CASTPGGARGANVLTF
>TRBJ2-7|.|TRBD2|TRBV5-1
TGCGCCAGCAGCTTGGCACTAGCGGGAGGTCCGAGTACCGAGCAGTACTTC
CASSLALAGGPSTEQYF
>TRBJ1-4|.|TRBD1|TRBV7-2
TGTGCCAGCAGTGGGGGGTCAGGGGGTGAAAAACTGTTTTTT
CASSGGSGGEKLFF
>TRBJ2-3|large|TRBD1|TRBV5-6
TGTGCCAGCAATCGGGGAGGGACAGGGTTAACAGATACGCAGTATTTT
CASNRGGTGLTDTQYF
>TRBJ2-1|.|.|TRBV29-1
TGCAGCGTTGAGGGACTCCCACTTAATGAGCAGTTCTTC
CSVEGLPLNEQFF
>TRBJ1-2|few|.|TRBV25-1
TGTGCCAGCAGTGAACGAGCAAACTATGGCTACACCTTC
CASSERANYGYTF
>TRBJ2-7|medium-sized|.|TRBV18
TGTGCCAGCTCACCAGTGGACAGACTCTACGAGCAGTACTTC
CASSPVDRLYEQYF
>TRBJ1-2|medium-sized|.|TRBV28
TGTGCCGCCCGTGGGGCCGGGGGCTACACCTTC
CAARGAGGYTF
>TRBJ2-4|.|.|TRBV6-6
TGTGCCAGCACGATACAGGGTGCCAAAAACATTCAGTACTTC
CASTIQGAKNIQYF
>TRBJ2-5|few|.|TRBV5-1
TGCGCCAGCAGCTACTCAGGAGAGACCCAGTACTTC
CASSYSGETQYF
>TRBJ1-2|few|.|TRBV6-4
TGTGCCAGCAGTGACTCAGGGAGGGCTGGCTACACCTTC
CASSDSGRAGYTF